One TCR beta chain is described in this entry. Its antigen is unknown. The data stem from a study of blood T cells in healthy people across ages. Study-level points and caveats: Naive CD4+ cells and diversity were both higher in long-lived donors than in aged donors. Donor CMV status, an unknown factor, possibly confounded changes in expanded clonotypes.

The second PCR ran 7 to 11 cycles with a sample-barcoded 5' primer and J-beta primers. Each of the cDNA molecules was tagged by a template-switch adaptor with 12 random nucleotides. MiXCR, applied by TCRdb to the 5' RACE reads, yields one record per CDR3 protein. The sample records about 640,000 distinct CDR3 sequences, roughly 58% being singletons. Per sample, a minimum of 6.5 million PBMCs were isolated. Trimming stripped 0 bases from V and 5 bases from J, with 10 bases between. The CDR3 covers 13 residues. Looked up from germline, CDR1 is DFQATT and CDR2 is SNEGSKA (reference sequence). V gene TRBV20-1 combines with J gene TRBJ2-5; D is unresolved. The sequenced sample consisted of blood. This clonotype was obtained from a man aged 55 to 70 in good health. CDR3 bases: TGCAGTGCTAGAGATGCGATTTCGGAGACCCAGTACTTC. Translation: CSARDAISETQYF.